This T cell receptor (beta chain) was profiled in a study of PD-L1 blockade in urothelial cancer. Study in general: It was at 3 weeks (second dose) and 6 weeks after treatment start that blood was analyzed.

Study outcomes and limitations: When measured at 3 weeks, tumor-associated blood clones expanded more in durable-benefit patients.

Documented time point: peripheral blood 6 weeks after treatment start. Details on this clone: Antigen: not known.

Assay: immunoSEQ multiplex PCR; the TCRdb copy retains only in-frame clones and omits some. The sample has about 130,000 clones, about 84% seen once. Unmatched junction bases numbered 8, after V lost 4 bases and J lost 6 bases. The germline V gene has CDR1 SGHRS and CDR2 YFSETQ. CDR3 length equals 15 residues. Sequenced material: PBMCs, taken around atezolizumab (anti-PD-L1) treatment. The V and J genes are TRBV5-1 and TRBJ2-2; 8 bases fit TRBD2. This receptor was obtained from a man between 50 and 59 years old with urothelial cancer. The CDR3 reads CASSVSGGRPGELFF. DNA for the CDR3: TGCGCCAGCAGCGTGAGCGGGGGCAGGCCCGGGGAGCTGTTTTTT.